The 21 T cell receptor beta chains listed next were all sequenced from one sample in a study of regulatory T cells in long-lasting Graves disease. Arm-PCR of CDR3 regions and iRepertoire HTBI primers were used to build TCR beta libraries. MiXCR, applied by TCRdb to the multiplex PCR reads, yields one record per CDR3 protein. The data hold roughly 500,000 distinct CDR3 sequences, with approximately 21% observed a single time. Documented time point: persistent/refractory GD, antithyroid drugs over 5 years with positive TRAb. The TCR library used RNA extracted from PBMCs. The sequences come from peripheral blood mononuclear cells (PBMCs), collected when the disease was refractory, from a patient treated with antithyroid drugs. These receptors originate from a female donor with Graves disease.

This clonotype has a count of ten or more. The rearrangement links TRBV12-3 or TRBV12-4 to TRBJ1-5; no firm D call. CDR3 length: 11 amino acids. V lost 1 base and J lost 11, with 6 bases in between. In nucleotides, the CDR3 is TGTGCCAGCAGTTTAGGTGCAGCCCAGCATTTT. Translation: CASSLGAAQHF.

This clonotype was seen only a few times. V is TRBV19 and J is TRBJ2-4; TRBD2 aligns across 12 bases. The CDR3 totals 15 residues. Per the germline V gene, CDR1 is LNHDA and CDR2 is SQIVND (reference sequence). V shed 8 bases and J 5 bases; nucleotides not matched to a gene: 7. CDR3 nucleotide sequence: TGTGCCAGTTCCGGGACTAGCGGGCTCCAAAACATTCAGTACTTC. Translation: CASSGTSGLQNIQYF.

In this sample, this clonotype turned up many times. This chain uses TRBV7-3 with TRBJ2-5; possibly TRBD1 or TRBD2 for D (5 bases each). The CDR3 has 15 residues. Looked up from germline, CDR1 is SGHTA and CDR2 is FQGTGA. V dropped 5 bases and J dropped 4 bases, with 17 bases sitting between them. CDR3 sequence: CASSILGTQGETQYF. The CDR3 region has the DNA TGTGCCAGCAGCATCCTCGGGACGCAGGGAGAGACCCAGTACTTC.

This clonotype was seen at least ten times. The rearrangement uses TRBV9 and TRBJ2-6; TRBD1 might be the D (6 bases). Germline CDR1 SGDLS, CDR2 YYNGEE. The V end lost 5 bases, the J end lost 0 bases, and 9 bases lay between the germline ends. This CDR3 is built from 15 residues. The CDR3 sequence is CASSVQGSGANVLTF. DNA of the CDR3: TGTGCCAGCAGTGTACAGGGCTCTGGGGCCAACGTCCTGACTTTC.

This clonotype was seen ten or more times. The genes are TRBV7-9 and TRBJ1-2; D remains ambiguous. Per germline, CDR1 SEHNR and CDR2 FQNEAQ (reference sequence). The ends were cut back, 2 bases at V and 4 bases at J, with 11 bases in the middle. The CDR3 spans 14 residues. The CDR3 region has the DNA TGTGCCAGCAGCTTAACGGCCCTCAGCTATGGCTACACCTTC. Translated, it gives CASSLTALSYGYTF.

This clonotype has a count of ten or more. V gene TRBV3-1 combines with J gene TRBJ1-1; 7 bases map to TRBD1. This CDR3 comprises 13 residues. Trimming cost V 4 bases and J 11 bases; bases outside gene matches: 10. The germline gives CDR1 LGHDT, CDR2 YNNKEL (reference sequence). The CDR3 DNA sequence: TGTGCCAGCAGCCCGACAGGGTTAGGTTTGGCTTTCTTT. Translating gives CASSPTGLGLAFF.

This chain joins TRBV19 and TRBJ2-5; D ambiguous. This CDR3 region has 13 residues. CDR1 and CDR2 (germline): LNHDA, SQIVND (reference sequence). Trimming stripped 3 bases from V and 9 bases from J, with 14 bases between. The CDR3 nucleotides are TGTGCCAGTAGTATTGCAGTGGTCGGTTCCCAGTACTTC. This translates into CASSIAVVGSQYF.

The table lists this clonotype with a few counts. This chain links TRBV5-1 with TRBJ2-5; D gene uncertain. Germline V gene lookup returns CDR1 SGHRS and CDR2 YFSETQ. Trimming left V 0 bases short and J 5 bases short, with 14 bases between. The length of the CDR3 is 15 residues. Here the CDR3 reads CASSLGQPTRETQYF. The CDR3 region has the DNA TGCGCCAGCAGCTTGGGGCAGCCCACCCGGGAGACCCAGTACTTC. Based on the CDR3 plus reference TRBV5-1 and TRBJ2-5, the full variable domain is KAGVTQTPRYLIKTRGQQVTLSCSPISGHRSVSWYQQTPGQGLQFLFEYFSETQRNKGNFPGRFSGRQFSNSRSEMNVSTLELGDSALYLCASSLGQPTRETQYFGPGTRLLVL.

Comment on this clonotype: The junction does not match germline at one end; this may be a read error. V usage is TRBV24-1 and J usage is TRBJ2-2; D is possibly TRBD2 (5 bases). The CDR3 sequence is 13 residues long. Germline CDR1 reads KGHDR; CDR2 reads SFDVKD. The CDR3 loop is CATSEHHTGEPFF. Here the CDR3 DNA reads TGTGCCACCAGTGAACATCACACCGGGGAGCCGTTTTTT.

This clonotype was observed many times. The chain joins TRBV7-8 to TRBJ1-5; possible D gene TRBD1, 5 bases. The CDR3 runs to 15 residues. Trimming stripped 0 bases from V and 6 bases from J, with 12 bases between. The V gene's germline CDR1 is SGHVS and CDR2 FQNEAQ. The CDR3 loop is CASSLAAGFTQPQHF. The CDR3, as DNA: TGTGCCAGCAGCTTAGCGGCAGGGTTCACTCAGCCCCAGCATTTT.

The rearrangement uses TRBV19 and TRBJ2-1, with D possibly matching TRBD1 (5 bases). Trimming removed 3 bases from V and 8 bases from J, with 8 bases in between. The CDR3 covers 12 residues. The germline gives CDR1 LNHDA, CDR2 SQIVND (reference sequence). In nucleotides, the CDR3 is TGTGCCAGTAGTATCGGACACGATGAGCAGTTCTTC. It encodes CASSIGHDEQFF.

This clonotype occurred a few times. The rearrangement links TRBV19 to TRBJ2-5; no definite D call. Trimming stripped 3 bases from V and 2 bases from J, with 7 bases between. Germline-derived CDR1 and CDR2 are LNHDA and SQIVND (reference sequence). This CDR3 contains 13 residues. CDR3 region: CASSMTFQETQYF. DNA for the CDR3: TGTGCCAGTAGTATGACTTTTCAAGAGACCCAGTACTTC.

The chain is built from TRBV4-1 and TRBJ1-5; no reliable D call. V was shortened by 0 bases and J by 11 bases, with 14 bases between the two germline ends. The length of the CDR3 is 14 residues. Looked up from germline, CDR1 is MGHRA and CDR2 is YSYEKL. DNA for the CDR3: TGCGCCAGCAGCCAAGAAGAAGGATCTTCGGCCCAGCATTTT. As protein: CASSQEEGSSAQHF.

This clonotype was observed a handful of times. V is TRBV7-3 and J is TRBJ2-5; 11 nucleotides align to TRBD2. The J call may be mistaken, given a closer DNA end match to TRBJ2-1. CDR1 and CDR2 (germline): SGHTA, FQGTGA. This CDR3 is 15 amino acids long. CDR3 protein: CASSSSGTSGLKQFF. The CDR3 DNA reads as TGTGCCAGCAGCTCTTCCGGGACTAGCGGCCTAAAGCAGTTCTTC.

The table lists this clonotype with many counts. The V call is TRBV6-2 or TRBV6-3, the J call TRBJ2-7; D unclear. Germline CDR1 is MNHEY and CDR2 is SVGEGT. The CDR3 contains 13 residues. Trimming took off 0 bases at V and 3 bases at J, with 6 bases between the two ends. The CDR3 here is CASSYSSVYEQYF. CDR3 in DNA: TGTGCCAGCAGTTACTCGTCCGTCTACGAGCAGTACTTC.

The table lists this clonotype with many counts. The J gene is TRBJ2-5, the V gene TRBV28, with a possible D match to TRBD1 (5 bases). CDR1 and CDR2 (germline): MDHEN, SYDVKM. V was trimmed by 3 bases and J by 4 bases, leaving 12 bases between them. The CDR3 loop spans 14 amino acids. As DNA, the CDR3 is TGTGCCAGCAGTTTCCAAGGGGTAGCAGAGACCCAGTACTTC. Translation: CASSFQGVAETQYF.

This clonotype was counted many times. The genes are TRBV24-1 and TRBJ1-1; D might be TRBD1 (6 bases). The V gene lost 7 bases and the J gene lost 4 bases, with 15 bases spanning the gap. The germline gives CDR1 KGHDR, CDR2 SFDVKD. There are 14 residues in the CDR3. The DNA of the CDR3 is TGTGCCACCAGAGGGGGGGGGAAGGTCACTGAAGCTTTCTTT. Its protein product is CATRGGGKVTEAFF.

The chain is built from TRBV28 and TRBJ2-2; 10 nucleotides match TRBD2. The CDR3 is 15 amino acids. The V gene end was trimmed by 4 bases and the J gene end by 3 bases; junction bases not matched to a gene: 2. Germline V gives CDR1 MDHEN, CDR2 SYDVKM. As DNA, the CDR3 is TGTGCCAGCAGTTATCTAGCGGGGGACACCGGGGAGCTGTTTTTT. As protein: CASSYLAGDTGELFF.

The V call is TRBV5-6, the J call TRBJ2-5; TRBD1 agrees at 9 bases. There are 16 residues in the CDR3. Germline lookup yields CDR1 SGHDT and CDR2 YYEEEE. The V and J ends lost 5 bases and 2 bases, in that order; junction bases with no gene match: 10. The CDR3: CASSPLPTGGQETQYF. CDR3 in DNA: TGTGCCAGCAGTCCACTCCCGACAGGGGGGCAAGAGACCCAGTACTTC.

Comment on this clonotype: The junction shows a germline mismatch at one end, possibly a read error. This chain joins TRBV29-1 and TRBJ1-1, with a possible D match to TRBD1 (5 bases). The CDR3 covers 12 residues. The germline V gene encodes CDR1 SQVTM and CDR2 ANQGSEA. The CDR3 DNA follows: TGCAGCGCTGACAGCATGAACGCTGAAGCTTTCTTT. Encoded protein: CSADSMNAEAFF.

This clonotype showed up just a few times. This chain joins TRBV7-6 and TRBJ2-7; 15 nucleotides line up with TRBD2. Looked up from germline, CDR1 is SGHVS and CDR2 is FNYEAQ. V was clipped by 5 bases and J by 4 bases; unmatched bases: 9. The CDR3 consists of 17 residues. The CDR3 region has the DNA TGTGCCAGCAGCCCCATAGGACTAGCGGGAGGGCCTTACGAGCAGTACTTC. This sequence encodes CASSPIGLAGGPYEQYF.